These 27 T cell receptor beta chains were all obtained from the same sample, sequenced in a study of lymphopenia after photon versus proton radiotherapy. The data were produced by immunoSEQ multiplex PCR, yet TCRdb's version contains in-frame clones alone and is incomplete. The table includes about 26,000 clones, 75% to 90% detected once. The sequenced sample was peripheral blood, obtained from a patient treated with photon-based radiotherapy. These receptors were taken from a woman in her fifties or sixties with pancreatic cancer.

This clone was seen a handful of times. The chain carries TRBV20-1 and TRBJ1-2; D possibly corresponds to TRBD1 (5 bases). The CDR3 has 11 amino acids. V was pared by 5 bases and J by 8 bases, with 12 bases between. From germline, CDR1 is DFQATT and CDR2 SNEGSKA (reference sequence). CDR3 residues: CSARGVGGYTF. DNA for the CDR3: TGCAGTGCTCGGGGGGTAGGCGGCTACACCTTC.

The J gene is TRBJ1-3, the V gene TRBV6-6; D unresolved. Trimming took off 0 bases at V and 0 bases at J, with 9 bases between the two ends. Germline V lookup: CDR1 MNHNY, CDR2 SVGAGI (reference sequence). CDR3 length: 16 amino acids. In nucleotides, the CDR3 is TGTGCCAGCAGTTACTCTAGGGCCGACTCTGGAAACACCATATATTTT. As protein: CASSYSRADSGNTIYF.

V is TRBV29-1 and J is TRBJ2-7; 7 bases align to TRBD1. This CDR3 region has 13 residues. Germline lookup yields CDR1 SQVTM and CDR2 ANQGSEA. Losses at the gene ends were 6 bases for V and 0 bases for J; bases not matched to a gene: 5. The CDR3, as DNA: TGCAGCGTCTGGGACAGAAGCTCCTACGAGCAGTACTTC. Translating gives CSVWDRSSYEQYF.

This clone was observed once. The genes are TRBV27 and TRBJ2-7, with D possibly TRBD2 on 5 matching bases. Trimming took 4 bases from V and 2 from J, leaving 12 bases between them. Germline CDR1 MNHEY, CDR2 SMNVEV (reference sequence). The CDR3 is 14 residues long. The CDR3 loop is CASSWSGSTYEQYF. The CDR3 coding sequence is TGTGCCAGCAGTTGGAGCGGCTCGACCTACGAGCAGTACTTC.

The J gene is TRBJ1-4, the V gene TRBV7-2; D not resolved. The CDR3 covers 16 residues. Germline CDR1 is SGHTA and CDR2 is FQGNSA. V lost 4 bases and J lost 0, with 12 bases in between. CDR3 DNA: TGTGCCAGCAGCTACTTCCCCTTTGCAACTAATGAAAAACTGTTTTTT. Translating it yields CASSYFPFATNEKLFF.

The CDR3 DNA is TGTGCCAGCAGCTTCGGACTAGCGGGAATAGAGCAGTTCTTC. Amino acid sequence: CASSFGLAGIEQFF. The J gene is TRBJ2-1, the V gene TRBV9, with 12 bases matching TRBD2. The V gene end was trimmed by 4 bases and the J gene end by 10 bases; junction bases not matched to a gene: 6. Germline V CDR1 and CDR2: SGDLS, YYNGEE. This CDR3 contains 14 residues.

The chain carries TRBV29-1 and TRBJ2-2; D is tentatively TRBD1 or TRBD2 (5 bases each). Looked up from germline, CDR1 is SQVTM and CDR2 is ANQGSEA. Trimming shortened V by 4 bases and J by 3 bases, and 18 bases separated the two germline ends. The length of the CDR3 is 16 residues. The DNA of the CDR3 is TGCAGCGTTGTATCTTCGTGGGGGTCCGACACCGGGGAGCTGTTTTTT. Translating gives CSVVSSWGSDTGELFF.

This clone is deemed medium-sized. The rearrangement links TRBV27 to TRBJ1-2; D not certain. V was shortened by 5 bases and J by 10 bases, with 17 bases between the two germline ends. The length of the CDR3 is 13 residues. The germline CDR1 and CDR2 sequences are MNHEY and SMNVEV (reference sequence). The chain's CDR3 is CASSPTLFPVYTF. CDR3 coding DNA: TGTGCCAGCAGTCCCACACTCTTCCCCGTCTACACCTTC.

The chain uses TRBV7-6 and TRBJ2-2; 9 bases fit TRBD1. CDR1 is SGHVS and CDR2 is FNYEAQ in the germline V gene. V gave up 7 bases and J gave up 5 bases; unmatched junction bases: 8. This CDR3 spans 15 amino acids. CDR3 nucleotide sequence: TGTGCCAGCACCCCCGGGACAGGGTTTACCGGGGAGCTGTTTTTT. Protein sequence: CASTPGTGFTGELFF.

The chain carries TRBV11-2 and TRBJ1-4, with D possibly being TRBD1 (6 bases). Per germline, CDR1 SGHAT and CDR2 FQNNGV. The V and J ends lost 6 bases and 5 bases respectively, with 19 bases between them. This CDR3 spans 16 amino acids. This CDR3 is CASSHLRGSVNEKLFF. For the CDR3, the DNA is TGTGCCAGCAGTCATTTAAGGGGGTCGGTAAATGAAAAACTGTTTTTT.

CDR3 loop: CASSLGRASLTNEKLFF. CDR3 in DNA: TGCGCCAGCAGCCTTGGACGGGCCTCCCTTACTAATGAAAAACTGTTTTTT. The chain carries TRBV5-1 and TRBJ1-4; D is ambiguous. CDR1 and CDR2 (germline): SGHRS, YFSETQ. V dropped 4 bases and J dropped 2 bases, with 18 bases sitting between them. CDR3 length: 17 amino acids.

The chain carries TRBV6-5 and TRBJ2-5; unclear D gene. Deletions cut 4 bases from V and 3 bases from J, with 3 bases between. The germline V gene has CDR1 MNHEY and CDR2 SVGAGI. This CDR3 is 11 amino acids long. This CDR3 reads CASSWKETQYF. The CDR3 DNA reads TGTGCCAGCAGTTGGAAAGAGACCCAGTACTTC.

With respect to this clone: A read error may produce the germline difference seen at one junction end. The CDR3 sequence is CASSLARASGNQQFF. DNA of the CDR3: TGTGCCAGCAGCTTGGCCAGGGCTTCCGGCAATCAGCAGTTCTTC. The V call is TRBV5-4, the J call TRBJ2-1; D might be TRBD1 (5 bases). The CDR3 has 15 amino acids. Germline CDR1 and CDR2: SGHNT and YYREEE (reference sequence).

The chain joins TRBV5-8 to TRBJ1-2, with 9 bases aligning to TRBD1. Germline V gene sequence: CDR1 SGHTS, CDR2 YDEGEE. This CDR3 contains 16 residues. Trimming took 4 bases from V and 0 from J; bases not matched to a gene: 7. CDR3 residues: CASSIGTGIANYGYTF. In DNA, the CDR3 is TGTGCCAGCAGCATAGGGACAGGGATAGCTAACTATGGCTACACCTTC.

This clone was observed a handful of times. This rearrangement joins TRBV6-6 to TRBJ2-7, with TRBD2 identical over 12 bases. The J segment lost 4 bases and the V segment lost 8 bases, leaving 9 bases of the junction unmatched. This CDR3 spans 15 amino acids. Germline assignment: CDR1 MNHNY and CDR2 SVGAGI (reference sequence). The CDR3 DNA follows: TGTGCCAGCCTGGGGGCTAGCGGGAGGGAGTACGAGCAGTACTTC. Translation gives CASLGASGREYEQYF.

The J gene is TRBJ1-3, the V gene TRBV9, with D hard to call. This CDR3 is 15 amino acids long. The germline V and J ends were trimmed by 3 bases and 4 bases, with 14 bases remaining between them. Germline CDR1 SGDLS, CDR2 YYNGEE. The CDR3 loop is CASSDLTGSGNTIYF. The CDR3 DNA follows: TGTGCCAGCAGCGACTTGACGGGGTCGGGAAACACCATATATTTT.

The CDR3 sequence: CASSLGAGGYNEQFF. For the CDR3, the DNA is TGCGCCAGCAGCTTGGGGGCAGGGGGCTACAATGAGCAGTTCTTC. The chain couples TRBV5-1 to TRBJ2-1; 7 bases line up with TRBD1. Germline CDR1 and CDR2: SGHRS and YFSETQ. This CDR3 is built from 15 residues. The trim removed 0 bases at V and 3 bases at J, leaving 3 bases unmatched.

This clone was detected only once. V gene TRBV6-6 combines with J gene TRBJ1-5; D is undetermined. V was clipped by 2 bases and J by 2 bases, with 10 bases between them. The germline gives CDR1 MNHNY, CDR2 SVGAGI (reference sequence). This CDR3 comprises 15 residues. CDR3 in amino acids: CASSYRVEGNQPQHF. The CDR3, as DNA: TGTGCCAGCAGTTACAGGGTGGAGGGCAATCAGCCCCAGCATTTT.

The sample holds a few counts of this clone. The chain uses TRBV5-4 and TRBJ2-2; D might be TRBD1 (6 bases). V was clipped by 4 bases and J by 10 bases, with 23 bases between them. The CDR3 contains 16 residues. Germline lookup yields CDR1 SGHNT and CDR2 YYREEE (reference sequence). The CDR3 sequence is CASSAGTPNSYVELFF. In DNA form, the CDR3 reads TGTGCCAGCAGCGCCGGGACACCCAATAGCTATGTGGAGCTGTTTTTT.

The chain combines TRBV7-2 with TRBJ2-5; 8 positions agree with TRBD2. The junction had 7 bases not matched to a gene; V was cut back by 8 bases and J by 2 bases. This CDR3 is 14 amino acids long. The V gene's germline CDR1 is SGHTA and CDR2 FQGNSA. CDR3 residues: CASVPSGLQETQYF. CDR3 nucleotide sequence: TGTGCCAGCGTCCCTAGCGGGCTTCAAGAGACCCAGTACTTC.

The chain couples TRBV27 to TRBJ1-1; D possibly corresponds to TRBD1 (6 bases). The germline V and J ends were trimmed by 6 bases and 1 base, with 9 bases remaining between them. The CDR3 has 13 amino acids. Germline CDR1 reads MNHEY; CDR2 reads SMNVEV (reference sequence). CDR3 nucleotide sequence: TGTGCCAGCAGGATAGGGGGGAACACTGAAGCTTTCTTT. Protein: CASRIGGNTEAFF.

The chain links TRBV7-2 to TRBJ2-7; maybe TRBD2 (6 bases). The CDR3 contains 14 residues. The germline CDR1 and CDR2 sequences are SGHTA and FQGNSA. Trimming took 2 bases from V and 1 from J, leaving 9 bases between them. DNA of the CDR3: TGTGCCAGCAGCTTAAAGGGACTTTCCTACGAGCAGTACTTC. Translating it yields CASSLKGLSYEQYF.

The V gene is TRBV7-6, the J gene TRBJ2-1; D not resolved. The CDR3 contains 17 residues. Trimming pared 5 bases from V and 8 bases from J, leaving 25 bases between. Germline V CDR1 and CDR2: SGHVS, FNYEAQ. Here the CDR3 DNA reads TGTGCCAGCAGCCTCCTTGGGCCGAACGCTCGAGGCGATGAGCAGTTCTTC. Its protein product is CASSLLGPNARGDEQFF.

This CDR3 is CASSQVGVTQYF. The CDR3 DNA is TGCGCCAGCAGCCAGGTGGGGGTTACGCAGTATTTT. J is TRBJ2-3 and V is TRBV4-1; D might be TRBD1 or TRBD2, each matching 5 bases. The CDR3 runs to 12 residues. CDR1 and CDR2 from the germline V gene are MGHRA and YSYEKL. V was pared by 3 bases and J by 8 bases, with 9 bases between.

This chain links TRBV7-3 with TRBJ2-1; unclear D gene. V lost 0 bases to trimming and J lost 7 bases, with 7 bases between them. The germline V gene encodes CDR1 SGHTA and CDR2 FQGTGA. The CDR3 sequence is 13 residues long. CDR3 protein: CASSLTGPNEQFF. In DNA, the CDR3 is TGTGCCAGCAGCTTAACGGGTCCGAATGAGCAGTTCTTC.

The chain couples TRBV7-2 to TRBJ2-6; TRBD2 might be the D (5 bases). Germline loops: CDR1 SGHTA, CDR2 FQGNSA. The CDR3 has 15 amino acids. Trimming left V 1 base short and J 7 bases short, with 11 bases between. CDR3 residues: CASSLDRGKANVLTF. CDR3 DNA: TGTGCCAGCAGCTTAGACCGGGGAAAAGCCAACGTCCTGACTTTC.

The chain is built from TRBV27 and TRBJ2-3; perhaps TRBD2 as D (6 bases). Germline V lookup: CDR1 MNHEY, CDR2 SMNVEV (reference sequence). V lost 5 bases to trimming and J lost 0 bases, with 12 bases between them. The CDR3 extends over 15 amino acids. The CDR3 region is CASSHPGLSTDTQYF. DNA of the CDR3: TGTGCCAGCAGTCATCCGGGACTTAGCACAGATACGCAGTATTTT.